Shown below are 15 T cell receptor beta chains from a single sample sequenced in a study of regulatory T cells in long-lasting Graves disease. To make TCR beta libraries, researchers used iRepertoire HTBI primers and Arm-PCR of CDR3 regions. TCRdb called the multiplex PCR reads again in MiXCR, with one record for every CDR3 protein. Of 350,000 to 500,000 distinct CDR3 sequences listed, 15% to 20% are singletons. The time point denotes: newly diagnosed GD, antithyroid drugs for less than 3 months. Researchers made the TCR library from RNA that was extracted from PBMCs. This same sample was also taken into another study, of T cells in Graves' hyperthyroidism and ophthalmopathy.

Sequenced material: peripheral blood mononuclear cells (PBMCs), taken at new diagnosis, from a patient treated with antithyroid drugs. The receptors derive from a young woman with Graves disease.

This clonotype was seen many times. This rearrangement joins TRBV20-1 to TRBJ2-3; D is unclear. CDR3 length: 10 amino acids. Trimming took off 6 bases at V and 6 bases at J, with 7 bases between the two ends. Per the germline V gene, CDR1 is DFQATT and CDR2 is SNEGSKA (reference sequence). The CDR3 sequence: CSAASDTQYF. As DNA, the CDR3 is TGCAGTGCCGCGAGCGATACGCAGTATTTT.

This clonotype was seen repeatedly, ten times or more. The chain combines TRBV11-2 with TRBJ2-3, with 7 bases matching TRBD1. Germline V gene sequence: CDR1 SGHAT, CDR2 FQNNGV. V shed 1 base and J 4 bases; nucleotides not matched to a gene: 2. There are 14 residues in the CDR3. The CDR3 reads CASSLVGQPDTQYF. As DNA, the CDR3 is TGTGCCAGCAGCTTAGTGGGACAGCCAGATACGCAGTATTTT.

This clonotype was counted ten times or more. This chain connects TRBV10-3 to TRBJ2-1; TRBD2 aligns across 8 bases. J lost 5 bases, V lost 0 bases, and 9 bases had no gene match. Germline V gives CDR1 ENHRY, CDR2 SYGVKD. The length of the CDR3 is 17 residues. DNA of the CDR3: TGTGCCATCAGTGAGTCGATCCGGGGGGGCCCACACAATGAGCAGTTCTTC. This sequence encodes CAISESIRGGPHNEQFF.

To note about this clonotype: This sequence may be a read error, since a much larger clone differs from it by one base. This chain links TRBV27 with TRBJ2-1, with D tentatively TRBD2 (7 bases). This CDR3 is built from 17 residues. Looked up from germline, CDR1 is MNHEY and CDR2 is SMNVEV (reference sequence). The CDR3 here is CASSPLGGGRSYSEQFF. As DNA, the CDR3 is TGTGCCAGCAGTCCCTTAGGGGGGGGTAGGTCCTACAGTGAGCAGTTCTTC.

This clonotype appeared many times. This chain uses TRBV11-2 with TRBJ1-2; 8 nucleotides agree with TRBD1. Germline-derived CDR1 and CDR2 are SGHAT and FQNNGV. The CDR3 is 14 residues long. Trimming at V came to 6 bases and at J to 6 bases, leaving 9 bases not matched to a gene. The CDR3 nucleotides read TGTGCCAGCAGTTCAACCAGGGGGCAGGATGGCTACACCTTC. Amino acids: CASSSTRGQDGYTF.

This clonotype showed up many times. This chain connects TRBV2 to TRBJ2-1, with TRBD1 identical over 8 bases. Germline assignment: CDR1 SNHLY and CDR2 FYNNEI. V shed 9 bases, J shed 2 bases, and the junction held 6 bases outside the gene matches. The CDR3 covers 14 residues. CDR3 sequence reads: CARRTGSTYNEQFF. DNA for the CDR3: TGTGCCAGAAGGACAGGGAGTACCTACAATGAGCAGTTCTTC.

The table lists this clonotype with a few counts. The gene calls are TRBV12-3 or TRBV12-4 and TRBJ2-3; TRBD1 matches 12 bases. The V segment lost 6 bases and the J segment 14 bases; nucleotides outside the gene matches: 15. The CDR3 consists of 15 residues. The CDR3: CASRPGTGGVPGVYF. The DNA for the CDR3 is TGTGCCAGCAGACCCGGGACAGGGGGCGTTCCGGGTGTGTATTTT.

This clonotype was observed a handful of times. CDR3: CASNSGGSYNEQFF. The CDR3, as DNA: TGTGCCAGCAATTCGGGAGGCTCCTACAATGAGCAGTTCTTC. This sequence joins TRBV28 and TRBJ2-1; 7 bases match TRBD2. This CDR3 has 14 amino acids. Trimming at V came to 7 bases and at J to 0 bases, leaving 3 bases not matched to a gene. CDR1 and CDR2 from the germline V gene are MDHEN and SYDVKM.

The table lists this clonotype with a count of one. V usage is TRBV11-3 and J usage is TRBJ1-5; D may be TRBD1 (6 bases). Germline V gene data show CDR1 as SGHNT and CDR2 as YENEEA. The CDR3 has 14 residues. Trimming shortened V by 5 bases and J by 6 bases, and 14 bases separated the two germline ends. The CDR3 reads CASSRGGGGQPQHF. As DNA, the CDR3 is TGTGCCAGCAGCCGCGGGGGAGGGGGTCAGCCCCAGCATTTT. Full variable domain (missing parts from reference TRBV11-3 and TRBJ1-5): EAGVVQSPRYKIIEKKQPVAFWCNPISGHNTLYWYLQNLGQGPELLIRYENEEAVDDSQLPKDRFSAERLKGVDSTLKIQPAELGDSAVYLCASSRGGGGQPQHFGDGTRLSIL.

This clonotype came up once. The rearrangement uses TRBV29-1 and TRBJ2-1; D may be TRBD2 (5 bases). Germline lookup yields CDR1 SQVTM and CDR2 ANQGSEA. Trimming stripped 7 bases from V and 5 bases from J, with 12 bases between. The CDR3 has 12 residues. The CDR3 region has the DNA TGCAGCGGCCGCGGGCAGAACAATGAGCAGTTCTTC. Translating it yields CSGRGQNNEQFF.

A remark on this clonotype: The likely explanation is a read error, given a far larger clone one base away. The chain employs TRBV7-8 and TRBJ2-5; D is unclear. The CDR3 spans 13 residues. CDR1 is SGHVS and CDR2 is FQNEAQ in the germline V gene. The CDR3 bases are TGTGCCAGCAGGTTAGTCCAACAAGAGACCCAGTACTTC. As protein: CASRLVQQETQYF.

This clonotype was detected many times. The J gene is TRBJ2-2, the V gene TRBV7-3; possible D gene TRBD2, 6 bases. V lost 7 bases to trimming and J lost 1 base, with 10 bases between them. This CDR3 has 14 amino acids. The V gene's germline CDR1 is SGHTA and CDR2 FQGTGA. The CDR3 is CASMLAQNTGELFF. In DNA form, the CDR3 reads TGTGCCAGCATGCTAGCGCAGAACACCGGGGAGCTGTTTTTT.

This clonotype appeared a few times. The V call is TRBV28, the J call TRBJ2-7, with 8 bases matching TRBD1. The length of the CDR3 is 16 residues. J gave up 3 bases and V 6 bases, and 13 bases lay outside the gene matches. CDR1 is MDHEN, CDR2 SYDVKM, per germline. The CDR3 DNA reads as TGTGCCAGCAGCCAACCCCTAGGGACAGGACACTACGAGCAGTACTTC. It encodes CASSQPLGTGHYEQYF.

This clonotype showed up just a few times. The chain carries TRBV4-3 and TRBJ1-1, with TRBD1 as a possible D gene (5 bases). With 1 base removed from V and 1 base from J, the gap between germline ends came to 16 bases. Looked up from germline, CDR1 is LGHNA and CDR2 is YSLEER. The CDR3 consists of 17 residues. The CDR3 DNA is TGCGCCAGCAGCCAAGGTAAGGGGCAGTCGGGGAACACTGAAGCTTTCTTT. This translates into CASSQGKGQSGNTEAFF.

This clonotype has a handful of counts. J is TRBJ2-1 and V is TRBV6-1, with a possible D match to TRBD2 (6 bases). Trimming stripped 3 bases from V and 9 bases from J, with 18 bases between. Germline V gene sequence: CDR1 MNHNS, CDR2 SASEGT. This CDR3 has 15 residues. The CDR3 DNA reads TGTGCCAGCAGTGATATTCGTGGGTTGGGGGGTGAGCAGTTCTTC. It codes for CASSDIRGLGGEQFF.